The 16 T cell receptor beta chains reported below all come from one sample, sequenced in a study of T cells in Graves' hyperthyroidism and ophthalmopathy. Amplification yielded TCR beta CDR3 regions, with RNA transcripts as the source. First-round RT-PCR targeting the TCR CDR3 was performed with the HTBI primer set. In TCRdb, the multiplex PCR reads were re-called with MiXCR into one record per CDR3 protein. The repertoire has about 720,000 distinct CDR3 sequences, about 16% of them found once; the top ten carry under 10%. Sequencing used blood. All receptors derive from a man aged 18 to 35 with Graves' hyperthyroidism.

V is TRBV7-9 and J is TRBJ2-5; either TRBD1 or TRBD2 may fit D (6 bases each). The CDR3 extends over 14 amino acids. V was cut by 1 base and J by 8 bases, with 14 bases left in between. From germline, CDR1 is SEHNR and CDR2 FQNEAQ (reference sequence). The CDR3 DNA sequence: TGTGCCAGCAGCTTAGGGGGGGCAAGAGAAACCCAGTACTTC. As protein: CASSLGGARETQYF.

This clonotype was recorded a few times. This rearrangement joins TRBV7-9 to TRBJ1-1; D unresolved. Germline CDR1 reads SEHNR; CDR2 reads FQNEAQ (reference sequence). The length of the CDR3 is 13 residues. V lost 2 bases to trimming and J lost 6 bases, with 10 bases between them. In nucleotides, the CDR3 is TGTGCCAGCAGCTTAATGGTTGGTGCTGAAGCTTTCTTT. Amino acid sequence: CASSLMVGAEAFF.

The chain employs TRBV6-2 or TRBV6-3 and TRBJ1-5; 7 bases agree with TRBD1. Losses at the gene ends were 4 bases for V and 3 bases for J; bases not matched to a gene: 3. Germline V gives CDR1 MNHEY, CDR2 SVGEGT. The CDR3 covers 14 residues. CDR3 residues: CASSSGTDNQPQHF. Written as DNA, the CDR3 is TGTGCCAGCAGTTCCGGGACAGACAATCAGCCCCAGCATTTT.

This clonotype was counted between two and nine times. The chain's CDR3 is CATSRGQVPGELFF. CDR3 DNA sequence: TGTGCCACCAGCCGTGGACAGGTTCCAGGGGAGCTGTTTTTT. The gene calls are TRBV15 and TRBJ2-2; TRBD1 aligns across 7 bases. The germline gives CDR1 LNHNV, CDR2 YYDKDF (reference sequence). The CDR3 contains 14 residues. Trimming at V came to 5 bases and at J to 8 bases, leaving 8 bases not matched to a gene.

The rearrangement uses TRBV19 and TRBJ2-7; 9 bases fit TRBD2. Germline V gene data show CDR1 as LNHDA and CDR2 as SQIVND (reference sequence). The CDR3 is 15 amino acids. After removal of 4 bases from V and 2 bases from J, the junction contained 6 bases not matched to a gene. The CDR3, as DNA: TGTGCCAGTAGTAAGGGACTAGCCACCGCCTACGAGCAGTACTTC. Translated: CASSKGLATAYEQYF.

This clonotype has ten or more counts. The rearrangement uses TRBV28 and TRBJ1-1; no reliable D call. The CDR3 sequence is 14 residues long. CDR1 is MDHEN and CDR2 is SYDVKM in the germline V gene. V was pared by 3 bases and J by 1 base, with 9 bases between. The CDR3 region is CASSLYGENTEAFF. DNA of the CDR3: TGTGCCAGCAGTTTGTACGGGGAGAACACTGAAGCTTTCTTT. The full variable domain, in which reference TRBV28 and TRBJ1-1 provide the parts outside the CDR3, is DVKVTQSSRYLVKRTGEKVFLECVQDMDHENMFWYRQDPGLGLRLIYFSYDVKMKEKGDIPEGYSVSREKKERFSLILESASTNQTSMYLCASSLYGENTEAFFGQGTRLTVV.

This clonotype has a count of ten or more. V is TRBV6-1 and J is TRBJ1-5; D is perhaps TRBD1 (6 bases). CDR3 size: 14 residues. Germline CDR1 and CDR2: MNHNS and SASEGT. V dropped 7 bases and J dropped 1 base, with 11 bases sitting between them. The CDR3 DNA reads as TGTGCCAGCAACGTAGGGGGGAGCAATCAGCCCCAGCATTTT. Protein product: CASNVGGSNQPQHF.

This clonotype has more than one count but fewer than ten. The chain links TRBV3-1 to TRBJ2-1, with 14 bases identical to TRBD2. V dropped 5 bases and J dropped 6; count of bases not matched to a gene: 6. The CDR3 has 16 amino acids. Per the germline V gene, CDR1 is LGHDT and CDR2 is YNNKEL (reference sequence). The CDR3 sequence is CASSSRLAGGLNEQFF. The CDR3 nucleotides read TGTGCCAGCAGCTCCCGACTAGCGGGAGGGCTCAATGAGCAGTTCTTC.

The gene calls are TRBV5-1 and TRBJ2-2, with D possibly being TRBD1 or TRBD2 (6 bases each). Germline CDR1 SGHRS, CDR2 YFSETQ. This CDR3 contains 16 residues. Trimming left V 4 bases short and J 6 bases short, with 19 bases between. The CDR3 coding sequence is TGCGCCAGCAGCCAAGGGGGGACCGGTATATCCGGGGAGCTGTTTTTT. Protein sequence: CASSQGGTGISGELFF.

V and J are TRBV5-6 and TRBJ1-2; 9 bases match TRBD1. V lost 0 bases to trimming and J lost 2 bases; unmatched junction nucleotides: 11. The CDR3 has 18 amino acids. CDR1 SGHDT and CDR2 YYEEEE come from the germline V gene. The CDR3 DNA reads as TGTGCCAGCAGCTTGGGCCTCTTAACTACAGGGGGCAACTATGGCTACACCTTC. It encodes CASSLGLLTTGGNYGYTF.

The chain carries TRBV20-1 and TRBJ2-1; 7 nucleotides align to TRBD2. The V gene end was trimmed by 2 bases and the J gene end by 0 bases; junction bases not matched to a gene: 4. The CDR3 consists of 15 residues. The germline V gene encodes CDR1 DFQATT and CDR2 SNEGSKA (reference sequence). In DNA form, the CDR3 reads TGCAGTGCTAGACGGCGGGGGACCTCCTACAATGAGCAGTTCTTC. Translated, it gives CSARRRGTSYNEQFF.

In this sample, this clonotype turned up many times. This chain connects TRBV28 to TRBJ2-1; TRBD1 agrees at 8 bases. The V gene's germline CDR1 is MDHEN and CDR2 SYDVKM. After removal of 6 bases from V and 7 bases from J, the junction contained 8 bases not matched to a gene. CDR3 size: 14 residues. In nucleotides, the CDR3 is TGTGCCAGCAGGGGGGACAGGTCGCCGAATGAGCAGTTCTTC. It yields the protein CASRGDRSPNEQFF.

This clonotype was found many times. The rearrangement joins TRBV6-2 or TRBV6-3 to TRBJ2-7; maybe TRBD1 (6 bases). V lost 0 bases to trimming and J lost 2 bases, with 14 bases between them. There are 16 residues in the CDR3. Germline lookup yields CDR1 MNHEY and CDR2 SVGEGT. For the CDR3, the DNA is TGTGCCAGCAGTTACTCGATATCAGGACAGCCCTACGAGCAGTACTTC. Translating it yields CASSYSISGQPYEQYF.

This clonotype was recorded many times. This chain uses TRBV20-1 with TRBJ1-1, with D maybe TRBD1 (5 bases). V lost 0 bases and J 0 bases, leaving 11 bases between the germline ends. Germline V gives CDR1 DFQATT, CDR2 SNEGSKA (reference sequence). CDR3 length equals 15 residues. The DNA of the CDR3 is TGCAGTGCTAGAGAGAAGGGGTGGGTGAACACTGAAGCTTTCTTT. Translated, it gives CSAREKGWVNTEAFF.

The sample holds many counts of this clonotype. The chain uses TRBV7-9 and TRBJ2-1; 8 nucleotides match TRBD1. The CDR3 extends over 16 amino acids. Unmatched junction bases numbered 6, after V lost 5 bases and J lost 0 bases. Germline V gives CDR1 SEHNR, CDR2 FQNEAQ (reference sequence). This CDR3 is CASSDRTGSSYNEQFF. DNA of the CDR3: TGTGCCAGCAGCGACCGGACAGGGAGCTCCTACAATGAGCAGTTCTTC. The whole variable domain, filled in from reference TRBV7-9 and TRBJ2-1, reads DTGVSQNPRHKITKRGQNVTFRCDPISEHNRLYWYRQTLGQGPEFLTYFQNEAQLEKSRLLSDRFSAERPKGSFSTLEIQRTEQGDSAMYLCASSDRTGSSYNEQFFGPGTRLTVL.

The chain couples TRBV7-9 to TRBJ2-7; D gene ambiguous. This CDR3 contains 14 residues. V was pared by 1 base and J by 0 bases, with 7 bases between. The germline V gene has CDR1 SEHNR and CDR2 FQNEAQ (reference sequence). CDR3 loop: CASSLGAISYEQYF. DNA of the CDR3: TGTGCCAGCAGCTTAGGGGCGATCTCCTACGAGCAGTACTTC. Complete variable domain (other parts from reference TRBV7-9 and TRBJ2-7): DTGVSQNPRHKITKRGQNVTFRCDPISEHNRLYWYRQTLGQGPEFLTYFQNEAQLEKSRLLSDRFSAERPKGSFSTLEIQRTEQGDSAMYLCASSLGAISYEQYFGPGTRLTVT.